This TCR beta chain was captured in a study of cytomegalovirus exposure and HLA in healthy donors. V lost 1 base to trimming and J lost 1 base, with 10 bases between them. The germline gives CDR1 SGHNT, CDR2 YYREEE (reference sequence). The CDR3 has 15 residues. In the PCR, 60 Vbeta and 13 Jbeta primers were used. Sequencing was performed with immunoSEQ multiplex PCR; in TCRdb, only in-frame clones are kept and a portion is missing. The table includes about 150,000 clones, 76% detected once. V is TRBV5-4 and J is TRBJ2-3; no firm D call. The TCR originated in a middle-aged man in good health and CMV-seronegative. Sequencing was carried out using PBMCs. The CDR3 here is CASSLSTVRTDTQYF. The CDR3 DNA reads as TGTGCCAGCAGCTTGAGTACGGTCCGCACAGATACGCAGTATTTT. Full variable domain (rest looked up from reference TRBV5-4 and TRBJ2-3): ETGVTQSPTHLIKTRGQQVTLRCSSQSGHNTVSWYQQALGQGPQFIFQYYREEENGRGNFPPRFSGLQFPNYSSELNVNALELDDSALYLCASSLSTVRTDTQYFGPGTRLTVL.